These 9 T cell receptor beta chains originate from one sample sequenced in a study of siplizumab effects on memory and regulatory T cells. Clones were read by immunoSEQ multiplex PCR, and TCRdb kept only the in-frame ones, dropping some. The data show over 85,000 clones, with roughly 92% seen just once and 1.3% held by the top ten. What was sequenced was CD4+ T cells sorted from blood. These receptor sequences come from a human donor in good health.

The chain links TRBV7-2 to TRBJ2-7; possibly TRBD1 for D (5 bases). Germline assignment: CDR1 SGHTA and CDR2 FQGNSA. The V end was cut by 5 bases, the J end by 0 bases, with 14 bases between. The CDR3 has 15 amino acids. CDR3: CASSLTDRSSYEQYF. DNA for the CDR3: TGTGCCAGCAGCCTGACAGATCGGAGCTCCTACGAGCAGTACTTC.

The V call is TRBV25-1, the J call TRBJ2-5; no clear D. V lost 10 bases and J 5 bases, leaving 23 bases between the germline ends. The length of the CDR3 is 15 residues. Germline V gene data show CDR1 as MGHDK and CDR2 as SYGVNS. Here the CDR3 reads CATSHPERFSETQYF. The CDR3 DNA is TGTGCCACCTCACACCCAGAACGGTTTTCGGAGACCCAGTACTTC.

V is TRBV6-4 and J is TRBJ1-5; a possible D gene is TRBD1 (6 bases). Per germline, CDR1 MRHNA and CDR2 SNTAGT. The CDR3 runs 13 residues. V was shortened by 6 bases and J by 5 bases, with 11 bases between the two germline ends. The CDR3 is CASSERGDQPQHF. CDR3 sequence (DNA): TGTGCCAGCAGCGAGAGGGGGGATCAGCCCCAGCATTTT.

The chain combines TRBV5-4 with TRBJ2-7; D is ambiguous. The V gene's germline CDR1 is SGHNT and CDR2 YYREEE (reference sequence). This CDR3 has 15 amino acids. The ends were cut back, 0 bases at V and 2 bases at J, with 12 bases in the middle. This CDR3 is CASSLDPAGPYEQYF. CDR3 DNA: TGTGCCAGCAGCTTGGATCCCGCAGGTCCCTACGAGCAGTACTTC.

J is TRBJ2-1 and V is TRBV7-9, with a tentative D call TRBD1 (8 bases). The V and J ends lost 5 bases and 12 bases respectively, with 26 bases between them. Germline CDR1 reads SEHNR; CDR2 reads FQNEAQ (reference sequence). The CDR3 spans 16 residues. CDR3 loop: CASSPQRDRYLTRQFF. Written as DNA, the CDR3 is TGTGCCAGCAGCCCACAGCGGGACAGGTATCTCACACGGCAGTTCTTC.

This chain links TRBV9 with TRBJ2-7; 7 bases agree with TRBD1. The CDR3 extends over 18 amino acids. Germline CDR1 and CDR2: SGDLS and YYNGEE. V gave up 4 bases and J gave up 2 bases; unmatched junction bases: 18. The CDR3 DNA reads TGTGCCAGCAGCCCTAGACAGACAGGGAGTCTTGGGGCCTACGAGCAGTACTTC. Translation: CASSPRQTGSLGAYEQYF. The full variable domain, its missing parts supplied by reference TRBV9 and TRBJ2-7, is DSGVTQTPKHLITATGQRVTLRCSPRSGDLSVYWYQQSLDQGLQFLIQYYNGEERAKGNILERFSAQQFPDLHSELNLSSLELGDSALYFCASSPRQTGSLGAYEQYFGPGTRLTVT.

CDR3 in DNA: TGTGCCAGCAGTCCCGGGACAGGGGGCTTAGAGCAGTACTTC. The encoded protein is CASSPGTGGLEQYF. V usage is TRBV6-5 and J usage is TRBJ2-7, with TRBD1 matching over 12 bases. Germline CDR1 reads MNHEY; CDR2 reads SVGAGI. This CDR3 contains 14 residues. The V segment lost 5 bases and the J segment 7 bases; nucleotides outside the gene matches: 6.

The rearrangement links TRBV10-1 to TRBJ1-1, with D unresolved. Trimming took off 2 bases at V and 1 base at J, with 5 bases between the two ends. Germline-derived CDR1 and CDR2 are WNHNN and SYGVQD (reference sequence). The CDR3 loop spans 13 amino acids. The CDR3 sequence is CASSENRNTEAFF. The CDR3 coding sequence is TGCGCCAGCAGTGAGAATCGGAACACTGAAGCTTTCTTT.

The chain carries TRBV21-1 and TRBJ1-4. TRBV21-1 is noted as a pseudogene. The CDR3 extends over 14 amino acids. CDR3 in DNA: TGTGCCAGCACCCCCCGGGAAACGTCCGAAAAACTGTTTTTT. It translates to CASTPRETSEKLFF.